The 20 T cell receptor beta chains listed next were all sequenced from one sample in a study of shared clonotypes between healthy human individuals. Sequencing was performed with immunoSEQ multiplex PCR; in TCRdb, only in-frame clones are kept and a portion is missing. The sample lists over 700,000 clones; 55% to 80% were seen once. The sequenced material came from memory CD4+ T cells sorted from blood. Subset: CD45RA-negative fraction. The receptors come from a woman aged 25 to 45 in good health.

Regarding this clone: The sample holds other DNA sequences that translate to the same CDR3. This chain links TRBV19 with TRBJ2-1, with D unclear. Per germline, CDR1 LNHDA and CDR2 SQIVND (reference sequence). V dropped 4 bases and J dropped 3 bases, with 7 bases sitting between them. The CDR3 has 13 amino acids. CDR3 sequence: CASSTPLYNEQFF. The CDR3 nucleotides read TGTGCCAGTAGTACCCCACTCTACAATGAGCAGTTCTTC.

The gene calls are TRBV28 and TRBJ1-5; D perhaps matches TRBD1 (5 bases). CDR1 is MDHEN and CDR2 is SYDVKM in the germline V gene. This CDR3 region has 13 residues. V lost 6 bases, J lost 3 bases, and 9 bases lay in between. CDR3 nucleotide sequence: TGTGCCAGCAGCCCACAGGTCAATCAGCCCCAGCATTTT. It is translated as CASSPQVNQPQHF.

The chain joins TRBV27 to TRBJ1-5; D call uncertain. The CDR3 covers 15 residues. The V gene's germline CDR1 is MNHEY and CDR2 SMNVEV (reference sequence). V was clipped by 0 bases and J by 3 bases, with 9 bases between them. The CDR3 nucleotides read TGTGCCAGCAGTTTATCTCGGGTTGCCAATCAGCCCCAGCATTTT. The encoded protein is CASSLSRVANQPQHF.

V usage is TRBV30 and J usage is TRBJ2-1; D is perhaps TRBD2 (5 bases). The CDR3 extends over 15 amino acids. The germline CDR1 and CDR2 sequences are GTSNPN and SVGIG (reference sequence). V gave up 4 bases and J gave up 8 bases, with 21 bases separating them. Here the CDR3 reads CAWNLLEGVKHEQFF. The CDR3 DNA reads as TGTGCCTGGAACCTCTTAGAGGGAGTTAAACATGAGCAGTTCTTC.

In the case of this clone: The junction does not match germline at one end; this may be a read error. The chain carries TRBV19 and TRBJ2-1; D is possibly TRBD2 (6 bases). In germline, CDR1 is LNHDA, CDR2 SQIVND (reference sequence). The CDR3 consists of 15 residues. CDR3 in DNA: TGTGCCAGTAGACTTTCCGGGAGCCTAGACAATGAGCGGTTCTTC. Its translation is CASRLSGSLDNERFF.

The gene calls are TRBV6-1 and TRBJ1-5, with D perhaps matching TRBD1 (5 bases). Germline V gene sequence: CDR1 MNHNS, CDR2 SASEGT. V lost 5 bases and J 7 bases, leaving 15 bases between the germline ends. The CDR3 runs to 14 residues. This chain's CDR3 is CASSRFESGQPQHF. Here the CDR3 DNA reads TGTGCCAGCAGTAGGTTTGAGTCAGGGCAGCCCCAGCATTTT.

V gene TRBV5-5 combines with J gene TRBJ2-7; D ambiguous. The length of the CDR3 is 12 residues. Looked up from germline, CDR1 is SGHKS and CDR2 is YYEKEE (reference sequence). Trimming shortened V by 3 bases and J by 5 bases, and 9 bases separated the two germline ends. CDR3 in amino acids: CASSSMWDEQYF. CDR3 DNA sequence: TGTGCCAGCAGCTCTATGTGGGACGAGCAGTACTTC.

This clone came up a few times. The chain employs TRBV14 and TRBJ2-1; possible D gene TRBD2, 6 bases. The CDR3 sequence is 13 residues long. Trimming took 4 bases from V and 7 from J, leaving 11 bases between them. Germline loops: CDR1 SGHDN, CDR2 FVKESK. CDR3 sequence reads: CASSLGEVNEQFF. The DNA for the CDR3 is TGTGCCAGCAGCCTCGGGGAGGTAAATGAGCAGTTCTTC.

Notes on this clone: A much larger clone differs by one base, so this may be a read error. The genes are TRBV7-8 and TRBJ2-5; no firm D call. Germline V gene data show CDR1 as SGHVS and CDR2 as FQNEAQ. This CDR3 contains 12 residues. V lost 2 bases to trimming and J lost 2 bases, with 3 bases between them. CDR3 bases: TGTGCCAGCAGCTTAAGGCAAGAGACCCAGTACTTC. Its protein is CASSLRQETQYF.

This clone was seen many times. This sequence joins TRBV7-9 and TRBJ1-2; the D is unclear. V lost 1 base, J lost 6 bases, and 12 bases lay in between. The CDR3 contains 14 residues. Germline V gene sequence: CDR1 SEHNR, CDR2 FQNEAQ (reference sequence). The CDR3 nucleotides read TGTGCCAGCAGCTTAGGCCCTCAGGATCATGGCTACACCTTC. It is translated as CASSLGPQDHGYTF.

The chain employs TRBV28 and TRBJ2-2; no definite D call. The CDR3 contains 14 residues. Trimming pared 2 bases from V and 1 base from J, leaving 5 bases between. Germline V gives CDR1 MDHEN, CDR2 SYDVKM. CDR3 coding DNA: TGTGCCAGCAGTTTAGGAGAGAACACCGGGGAGCTGTTTTTT. Amino acids: CASSLGENTGELFF.

The chain uses TRBV19 and TRBJ1-5; the D gene is possibly TRBD1 (5 bases). Germline values: CDR1 LNHDA, CDR2 SQIVND (reference sequence). V was pared by 5 bases and J by 6 bases, with 11 bases between. CDR3 size: 13 residues. CDR3 sequence (DNA): TGTGCCAGTAGTTTGGGGGTAAGTCAGCCCCAGCATTTT. Residues: CASSLGVSQPQHF.

V is TRBV5-6 and J is TRBJ2-7; 8 nucleotides match TRBD1. The ends lost 3 bases at V and 3 bases at J; junction bases unmatched: 5. The CDR3 extends over 14 amino acids. Germline-derived CDR1 and CDR2 are SGHDT and YYEEEE. The CDR3 sequence is CASSSRQGLYEQYF. The CDR3 DNA is TGTGCCAGCAGCTCCCGACAGGGGCTCTACGAGCAGTACTTC.

With regard to this clone: This specimen includes other DNA sequences encoding the same CDR3. The J gene is TRBJ1-4, the V gene TRBV2; 10 nucleotides agree with TRBD1. Germline values: CDR1 SNHLY, CDR2 FYNNEI. With 4 bases clipped from V and 2 bases from J, the junction kept 1 base outside the gene matches. This CDR3 region has 15 residues. The CDR3 DNA sequence: TGTGCCAGCAGTGGACAGGGGGCGACTAATGAAAAACTGTTTTTT. This encodes CASSGQGATNEKLFF.

This clone occurred a few times. V and J are TRBV27 and TRBJ2-1, with 12 bases matching TRBD2. Germline trimming cut 2 bases from V and 9 bases from J; bases unmatched to any gene: 11. Germline CDR1 is MNHEY and CDR2 is SMNVEV (reference sequence). This CDR3 has 17 amino acids. As DNA, the CDR3 is TGTGCCAGCAGTTTAGATTCTAGCGGGAGGGCGGAAGGTGAGCAGTTCTTC. It translates to CASSLDSSGRAEGEQFF.

This chain links TRBV6-1 with TRBJ2-1; a weak D match, TRBD1 (5 bases). Per germline, CDR1 MNHNS and CDR2 SASEGT. This CDR3 is 14 amino acids long. V was pared by 5 bases and J by 8 bases, with 16 bases between. The CDR3 DNA sequence: TGTGCCAGCAGTAGGACATCGGCGGTTGATGAGCAGTTCTTC. This codes for CASSRTSAVDEQFF.

The table lists this clone with a count of one. The V call is TRBV12-5, the J call TRBJ2-1; D is tentatively TRBD1 or TRBD2 (5 bases each). CDR1 is LGHNT and CDR2 is FRNRAP in the germline V gene. V gave up 3 bases and J gave up 5 bases, with 17 bases separating them. The CDR3 runs 16 residues. The CDR3 is CASGFIRDGVHNEQFF. The CDR3 region has the DNA TGTGCTAGTGGTTTTATAAGGGACGGGGTTCACAATGAGCAGTTCTTC.

This chain joins TRBV19 and TRBJ1-5, with unresolved D. Deletions cut 6 bases from V and 1 base from J, with 13 bases between. In germline, CDR1 is LNHDA, CDR2 SQIVND (reference sequence). The CDR3 sequence is 15 residues long. The CDR3 loop is CASRRSHLSNQPQHF. The CDR3 DNA is TGTGCCAGTAGAAGGTCACATCTAAGCAATCAGCCCCAGCATTTT.

This clone was recorded many times. The chain's CDR3 is CASSDRDRAYGYTF. The CDR3 bases are TGTGCCAGCAGTGATAGGGACAGGGCGTATGGCTACACCTTC. The chain is built from TRBV25-1 and TRBJ1-2; 9 bases agree with TRBD1. V was pared by 3 bases and J by 5 bases, with 4 bases of the junction left unmatched. The CDR3 is 14 amino acids. CDR1 is MGHDK and CDR2 is SYGVNS in the germline V gene.

This chain uses TRBV5-1 with TRBJ2-1; 11 nucleotides match TRBD1. From germline, CDR1 is SGHRS and CDR2 YFSETQ. Trimming removed 1 base from V and 10 bases from J; junction bases left unmatched: 10. The CDR3 has 16 residues. The CDR3 DNA reads as TGCGCCAGCAGCTTGCTCCGGGACAGGGGGTCGCGAGAGCAGTTCTTC. Translated: CASSLLRDRGSREQFF.